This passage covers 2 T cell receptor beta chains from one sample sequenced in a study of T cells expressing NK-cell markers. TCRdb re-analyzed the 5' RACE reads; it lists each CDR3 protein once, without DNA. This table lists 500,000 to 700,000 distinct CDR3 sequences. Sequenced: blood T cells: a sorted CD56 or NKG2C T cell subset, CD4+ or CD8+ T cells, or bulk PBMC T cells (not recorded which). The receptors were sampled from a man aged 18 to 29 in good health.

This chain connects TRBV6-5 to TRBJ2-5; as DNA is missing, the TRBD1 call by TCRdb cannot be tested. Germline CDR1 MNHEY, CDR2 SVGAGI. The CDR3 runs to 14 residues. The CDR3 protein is CASSSDRVGETQYF.

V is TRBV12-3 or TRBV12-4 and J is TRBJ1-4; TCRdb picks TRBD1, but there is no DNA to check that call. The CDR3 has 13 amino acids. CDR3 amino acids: CASSFGTGRRLFF.